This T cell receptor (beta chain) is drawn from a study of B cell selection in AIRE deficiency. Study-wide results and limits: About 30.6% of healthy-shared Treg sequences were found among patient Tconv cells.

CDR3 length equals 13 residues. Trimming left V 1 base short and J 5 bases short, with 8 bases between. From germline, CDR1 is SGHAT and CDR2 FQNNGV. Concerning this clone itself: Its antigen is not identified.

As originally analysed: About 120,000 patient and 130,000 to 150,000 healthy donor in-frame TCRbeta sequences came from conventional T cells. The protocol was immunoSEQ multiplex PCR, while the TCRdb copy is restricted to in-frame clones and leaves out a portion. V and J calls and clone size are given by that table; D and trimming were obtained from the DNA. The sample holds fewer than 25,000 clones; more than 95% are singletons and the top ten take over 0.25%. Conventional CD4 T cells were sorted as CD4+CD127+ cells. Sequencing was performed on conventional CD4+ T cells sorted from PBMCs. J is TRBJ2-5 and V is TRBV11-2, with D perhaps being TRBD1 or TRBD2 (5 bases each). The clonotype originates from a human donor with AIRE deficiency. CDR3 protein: CASSLGGLETQYF. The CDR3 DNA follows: TGTGCCAGCAGCTTAGGGGGGTTGGAGACCCAGTACTTC.